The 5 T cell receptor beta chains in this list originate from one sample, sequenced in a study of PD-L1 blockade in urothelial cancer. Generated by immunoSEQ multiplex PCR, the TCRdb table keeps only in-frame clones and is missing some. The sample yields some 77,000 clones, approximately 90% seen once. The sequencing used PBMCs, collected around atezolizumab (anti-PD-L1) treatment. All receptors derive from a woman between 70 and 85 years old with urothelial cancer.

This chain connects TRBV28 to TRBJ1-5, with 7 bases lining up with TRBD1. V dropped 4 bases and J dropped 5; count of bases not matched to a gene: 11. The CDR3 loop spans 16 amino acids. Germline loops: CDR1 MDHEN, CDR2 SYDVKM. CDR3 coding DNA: TGTGCCAGCAGTTCGGGGGACAGCGCGCATTATCAGCCCCAGCATTTT. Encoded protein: CASSSGDSAHYQPQHF.

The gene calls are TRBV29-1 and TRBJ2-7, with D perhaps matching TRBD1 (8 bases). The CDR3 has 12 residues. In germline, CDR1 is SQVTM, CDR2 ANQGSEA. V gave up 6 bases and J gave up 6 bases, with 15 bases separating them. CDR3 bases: TGCAGCGTCCGGACAGGGAGGGGCGAGCAGTACTTC. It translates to CSVRTGRGEQYF.

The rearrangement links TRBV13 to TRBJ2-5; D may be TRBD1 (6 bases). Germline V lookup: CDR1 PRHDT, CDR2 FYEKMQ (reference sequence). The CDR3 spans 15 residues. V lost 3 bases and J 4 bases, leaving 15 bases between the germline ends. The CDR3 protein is CASSLNGRGRETQYF. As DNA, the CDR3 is TGTGCCAGCAGCTTGAATGGCAGGGGAAGAGAGACCCAGTACTTC.

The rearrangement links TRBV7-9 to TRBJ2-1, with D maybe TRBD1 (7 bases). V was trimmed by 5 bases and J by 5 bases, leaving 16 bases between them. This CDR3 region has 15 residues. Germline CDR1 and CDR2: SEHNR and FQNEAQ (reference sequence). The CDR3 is CASSQQGRRHNEQFF. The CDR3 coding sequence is TGTGCCAGCAGCCAACAGGGGAGGAGACACAATGAGCAGTTCTTC.

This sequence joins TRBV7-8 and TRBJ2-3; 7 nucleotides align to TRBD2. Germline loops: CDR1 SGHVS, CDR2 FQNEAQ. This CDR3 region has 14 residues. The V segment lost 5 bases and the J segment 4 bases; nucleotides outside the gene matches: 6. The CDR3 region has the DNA TGTGCCAGCAGCGAACCGACTAGCTCAGATACGCAGTATTTT. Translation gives CASSEPTSSDTQYF.